Below, 15 T cell receptor beta chains from the same sample are listed, as sequenced in a study of T cells in Graves' hyperthyroidism and ophthalmopathy. Researchers amplified the TCR beta CDR3 regions from RNA transcripts. Using the HTBI primer set, a first-round RT-PCR was run on the TCR CDR3. TCRdb called the multiplex PCR reads again in MiXCR, with one record for every CDR3 protein. The table lists hundreds of thousands of distinct CDR3 sequences, 13% of them singletons. Sequences were obtained from blood. These receptors came from a woman aged 18-29 years with Graves' hyperthyroidism.

Many counts were recorded for this clonotype. The V and J genes are TRBV28 and TRBJ1-2; the D gene is possibly TRBD1 (6 bases). This CDR3 contains 12 residues. Germline V gene sequence: CDR1 MDHEN, CDR2 SYDVKM. V was clipped by 5 bases and J by 8 bases, with 12 bases between them. The CDR3 sequence is CASSHRVRGYTF. CDR3 DNA sequence: TGTGCCAGCAGTCACAGGGTCCGGGGCTACACCTTC.

There are many counts of this clonotype. The chain is built from TRBV20-1 and TRBJ1-1, with D unresolved. Trimming shortened V by 6 bases and J by 2 bases, and 16 bases separated the two germline ends. The CDR3 is made up of 14 amino acids. Looked up from germline, CDR1 is DFQATT and CDR2 is SNEGSKA (reference sequence). CDR3 bases: TGCAGTGCCCCTGGTGAGGGTCTCAACACTGAAGCTTTCTTT. Residues: CSAPGEGLNTEAFF.

This clonotype has a count of ten or more. V usage is TRBV4-1 and J usage is TRBJ2-7; D could derive from TRBD1 or TRBD2 (5 bases each). Trimming removed 2 bases at V and 5 bases at J, with 13 bases between. Germline V gene data show CDR1 as MGHRA and CDR2 as YSYEKL. There are 14 residues in the CDR3. CDR3 in DNA: TGCGCCAGCAGCCAAATCGGGGACCCCGACGAGCAGTACTTC. Its translation: CASSQIGDPDEQYF.

This clonotype was seen many times. The V call is TRBV5-6, the J call TRBJ2-1; D is undetermined. Per germline, CDR1 SGHDT and CDR2 YYEEEE. The ends were cut back, 0 bases at V and 9 bases at J, with 7 bases in the middle. This CDR3 is built from 12 residues. The CDR3 DNA is TGTGCCAGCAGCTTGGAGCCGGGTGAGCAGTTCTTC. The encoded protein is CASSLEPGEQFF.

The chain combines TRBV10-3 with TRBJ2-7; 9 bases line up with TRBD1. The J segment lost 4 bases and the V segment lost 8 bases, leaving 3 bases of the junction unmatched. Looked up from germline, CDR1 is ENHRY and CDR2 is SYGVKD. The CDR3 sequence is 12 residues long. For the CDR3, the DNA is TGTGCCATCGGGACAGGGAGTTACGAGCAGTACTTC. Residues: CAIGTGSYEQYF.

This clonotype was seen many times. The V gene is TRBV5-1, the J gene TRBJ1-6, with D tentatively TRBD1 (5 bases). V lost 0 bases and J lost 11, with 15 bases in between. This CDR3 contains 15 residues. Germline CDR1 SGHRS, CDR2 YFSETQ. The DNA for the CDR3 is TGCGCCAGCAGCTTGGGGGGGACCGAGAAAGCACCCCTCCACTTT. Protein product: CASSLGGTEKAPLHF.

The chain has TRBV19 and TRBJ2-7; D is possibly TRBD1 (6 bases). There are 13 residues in the CDR3. Trimming shortened V by 8 bases and J by 2 bases, and 13 bases separated the two germline ends. Per the germline V gene, CDR1 is LNHDA and CDR2 is SQIVND (reference sequence). CDR3: CASSAGGPYEQYF. In nucleotides, the CDR3 is TGTGCCAGTTCCGCTGGGGGCCCCTACGAGCAGTACTTC.

The chain employs TRBV2 and TRBJ2-7; tentatively, D is TRBD1 (6 bases). Germline V CDR1 and CDR2: SNHLY, FYNNEI. With 4 bases removed from V and 6 bases from J, the gap between germline ends came to 13 bases. This CDR3 contains 13 residues. CDR3: CASSGRGGGEQYF. The CDR3, as DNA: TGTGCCAGCAGTGGGCGTGGGGGCGGCGAGCAGTACTTC.

There are many counts of this clonotype. This rearrangement joins TRBV3-1 to TRBJ2-7, with D hard to call. The CDR3 runs 11 residues. In germline, CDR1 is LGHDT, CDR2 YNNKEL (reference sequence). Trimming stripped 2 bases from V and 5 bases from J, with 4 bases between. The DNA for the CDR3 is TGTGCCAGCAGCCAAAGCCACGAGCAGTACTTC. Protein product: CASSQSHEQYF.

This clonotype was seen repeatedly, ten times or more. V is TRBV28 and J is TRBJ1-2; weak D call: TRBD1 (6 bases). Germline V gene lookup returns CDR1 MDHEN and CDR2 SYDVKM. CDR3 length equals 16 residues. Trimming cost V 6 bases and J 1 base, with 18 bases left between them. The CDR3: CASSASRQEDNYGYTF. In DNA, the CDR3 is TGTGCCAGCAGCGCTTCCCGACAGGAAGATAACTATGGCTACACCTTC.

This clonotype was counted ten times or more. The rearrangement joins TRBV12-3 or TRBV12-4 to TRBJ2-1; possibly TRBD1 or TRBD2 for D (5 bases each). Trimming took 7 bases from V and 4 from J, leaving 20 bases between them. The CDR3 is 16 amino acids. Here the CDR3 reads CASTRFTGTAYNEQFF. In DNA form, the CDR3 reads TGTGCCAGCACCAGATTTACCGGGACCGCTTACAATGAGCAGTTCTTC.

This clonotype was seen at least ten times. The chain combines TRBV14 with TRBJ2-1; 10 bases map to TRBD1. Germline CDR1 is SGHDN and CDR2 is FVKESK. The length of the CDR3 is 16 residues. J gave up 1 base and V 4 bases, and 4 bases lay outside the gene matches. This chain's CDR3 is CASSPRDRGSYNEQFF. CDR3 nucleotides: TGTGCCAGCAGCCCACGGGACAGGGGATCCTACAATGAGCAGTTCTTC.

This clonotype has at least ten counts. The chain links TRBV28 to TRBJ2-5; D gene uncertain. The CDR3 is 12 residues long. V shed 8 bases and J shed 5 bases, with 12 bases lying between them. Germline-derived CDR1 and CDR2 are MDHEN and SYDVKM. CDR3 nucleotide sequence: TGTGCCAGCGGACCTGCCCCGGAGACCCAGTACTTC. Translation gives CASGPAPETQYF. Complete variable domain (other parts from reference TRBV28 and TRBJ2-5): DVKVTQSSRYLVKRTGEKVFLECVQDMDHENMFWYRQDPGLGLRLIYFSYDVKMKEKGDIPEGYSVSREKKERFSLILESASTNQTSMYLCASGPAPETQYFGPGTRLLVL.

This clonotype was seen ten or more times. V and J are TRBV6-1 and TRBJ1-6; 8 bases align to TRBD1. This CDR3 is 15 amino acids long. With 3 bases clipped from V and 5 bases from J, the junction kept 3 bases outside the gene matches. CDR1 MNHNS and CDR2 SASEGT come from the germline V gene. This CDR3 reads CASSEQGANNSPLHF. Here the CDR3 DNA reads TGTGCCAGCAGTGAGCAGGGGGCCAATAATTCACCCCTCCACTTT.

In its sample, this clonotype was seen many times. The genes are TRBV3-1 and TRBJ1-1, with unresolved D. The CDR3 has 13 amino acids. Germline loops: CDR1 LGHDT, CDR2 YNNKEL (reference sequence). Trimming shortened V by 1 base and J by 1 base, and 4 bases separated the two germline ends. The CDR3 is CASSQGWNTEAFF. The CDR3 DNA sequence: TGTGCCAGCAGCCAAGGCTGGAACACTGAAGCTTTCTTT.